A selection of T cell receptor beta chains follows, all from one sample in a study of PD-L1 blockade in urothelial cancer. TCRdb keeps only in-frame clones here, not all; method: immunoSEQ multiplex PCR. This sample has 120,000 or so clones; roughly 82% occur once, and the top ten carry roughly 2.6%. The sequencing used PBMCs, collected around atezolizumab (anti-PD-L1) treatment. The receptors stem from a man aged 50 to 60 with urothelial cancer. Both conserved end residues are part of each CDR3. D genes are given only for firm matches.

16	TRBD1	TRBV11-2	TRBJ1-2	CASSLDAGTGPYGYTF
15	TRBD1	TRBV5-4	TRBJ2-7	CASSLEGTAYYEQYF
15	TRBD2	TRBV10-3	TRBJ2-1	CATRASGSSYNEQFF
16	TRBD2	TRBV7-2	TRBJ2-7	CASSLAFGTSGYEQYF
13	TRBD2	TRBV9	TRBJ2-1	CASRRTRDNEQFF
15	TRBD1	TRBV2	TRBJ1-4	CASSRLQGTNEKLFF
17	TRBD2	TRBV7-2	TRBJ2-4	CASSSKGLAGAGNIQYF
14	TRBD1	TRBV30	TRBJ1-2	CAWSGDRVNYGYTF
14	.	TRBV7-2	TRBJ2-7	CASSPSWGGYEQYF
12	.	TRBV27	TRBJ2-7	CASSTGFHEQYF
15	.	TRBV7-6	TRBJ2-1	CASSLALKLHNEQFF
15	TRBD1	TRBV5-1	TRBJ2-5	CASSLVVGGEETQYF
16	.	TRBV28	TRBJ1-3	CASSLSTGSLGNTIYF
14	.	TRBV6-1	TRBJ1-2	CASILGLLGVGYTF
16	TRBD1	TRBV27	TRBJ1-4	CATRQGAPSSNEKLFF
15	TRBD2	TRBV2	TRBJ2-1	CASSEAGLAANEQFF
13	.	TRBV5-1	TRBJ2-1	CASSLTSLDEQFF
16	.	TRBV18	TRBJ1-6	CASSPYGQGTNSPLHF
15	.	TRBV7-3	TRBJ2-2	CASSLMGKNTGELFF
13	TRBD1	TRBV5-6	TRBJ1-2	CASSRDSGYGYTF
16	TRBD1	TRBV5-1	TRBJ1-2	CASSSGDSGGGYGYTF
18	.	TRBV7-2	TRBJ2-7	CASSFRRGLGLDSYEQYF
13	.	TRBV7-6	TRBJ1-1	CASSLQGNTEAFF
13	.	TRBV6-1	TRBJ1-1	CASSRDMNTEAFF
14	.	TRBV18	TRBJ2-5	CASSPGLYKETQYF
15	.	TRBV6-4	TRBJ2-2	CASSDSTENTGELFF
17	TRBD2	TRBV4-1	TRBJ2-5	CASSLVGTSGIEETQYF
15	.	TRBV2	TRBJ1-3	CASSESVLSGNTIYF
15	TRBD2	TRBV5-1	TRBJ2-1	CASPFRLAGGNEQFF
15	.	TRBV21-1	TRBJ1-1	CASSKERVRCTEAFF
12	.	TRBV28	TRBJ1-1	CATEGSHTEAFF
16	.	TRBV28	TRBJ1-5	CASSFPGRGIGQPQHF
15	.	TRBV21-1	TRBJ1-2	CASSKGGDRAYGYTF
13	TRBD1	TRBV19	TRBJ1-1	CASQTTGHTEAFF
16	TRBD1	TRBV4-1	TRBJ1-1	CASSQVKGQQFTEAFF
13	.	TRBV5-6	TRBJ2-7	CASSGASLYEQYF
16	TRBD2	TRBV14	TRBJ2-4	CASSSSGGRMLDIQYF
13	TRBD1	TRBV6-6	TRBJ1-1	CASRRTGNTEAFF
18	.	TRBV5-6	TRBJ2-4	CASSSLGSRVSDKNIQYF
16	TRBD1	TRBV11-2	TRBJ2-7	CASSLRGTGPTSEQYF
13	TRBD1	TRBV6-5	TRBJ2-7	CASSVRTGHEQYF
12	.	TRBV5-6	TRBJ2-7	CASSLAAYEQYF
13	.	TRBV2	TRBJ1-1	CASGRTENTEAFF
13	.	TRBV10-2	TRBJ2-1	CASSDRGNDEQFF
16	.	TRBV5-1	TRBJ2-1	CASSENGGLTYNEQFF
14	.	TRBV6-6	TRBJ2-1	CASSEENSYNEQFF
17	.	TRBV19	TRBJ1-5	CASNQGGVGFSNQPQHF
14	.	TRBV6-5	TRBJ1-2	CASSAGQSNYGYTF
16	TRBD2	TRBV2	TRBJ2-5	CASSERSGGRGETQYF
13	TRBD2	TRBV30	TRBJ2-7	CAWSGLAGVEQYF
15	TRBD1	TRBV19	TRBJ2-5	CASSIVPTGEETQYF
14	.	TRBV6-5	TRBJ1-1	CASSRPGVGAEAFF
14	TRBD1	TRBV5-3	TRBJ1-1	CARSCRGQGPEAFF
13	TRBD2	TRBV11-3	TRBJ2-1	CASSYGLASEQFF
14	.	TRBV2	TRBJ2-2	CASSGAGAYGELFF
15	TRBD1	TRBV5-1	TRBJ2-5	CASSLRQGGEETQYF
16	.	TRBV6-5	TRBJ2-2	CASSYHPGSSSGELFF
17	.	TRBV5-4	TRBJ2-1	CASSLVWETREYNEQFF